This is a list of T cell receptor beta chains from one sample in a study of cytomegalovirus exposure and HLA in healthy donors. Repertoires were generated with immunoSEQ multiplex PCR, while TCRdb's copy carries only in-frame clones and drops some. The sample lists 100,000 to 120,000 clones, around 74% occurring once. The sequencing input was PBMCs. The receptors shown here come from a middle-aged woman in good health and CMV-seropositive. The CDR3 runs from the conserved cysteine through the conserved F or W. A D gene is named only where the DNA matches it firmly. Clone size is shown for a subset of rows, as once, few, many or a class of expanded clone.

V gene	CDR3 length	J gene	clone size	D gene	CDR3 DNA	CDR3 protein
TRBV18	13	TRBJ2-5	-	TRBD2	TGTGCCAGCCTAAGCGGGACCCAAGAGACCCAGTACTTC	CASLSGTQETQYF
TRBV27	14	TRBJ1-4	-	-	TGTGCCAGCAGTTTCTTGGGAGAGGATGAAAAACTGTTTTTT	CASSFLGEDEKLFF
TRBV6-6	16	TRBJ1-1	-	TRBD1	TGTGCCAGCAGTTACTCCGGGACAGGGGTGGTTCCTGAAGCTTTCTTT	CASSYSGTGVVPEAFF
TRBV7-3	15	TRBJ2-5	-	-	TGTGCCAGCAGCTTAAAAGAGGCAGGGCAAGAGACCCAGTACTTC	CASSLKEAGQETQYF
TRBV7-8	16	TRBJ2-2	-	TRBD2	TGTGCCAGCAGCCCAAGAGCGGGGGGGCGCACCGGGGAGCTGTTTTTT	CASSPRAGGRTGELFF
TRBV7-9	15	TRBJ2-3	-	TRBD2	TGTGCCAGCAGCTCCGTACGGGGGGGCACAGATACGCAGTATTTT	CASSSVRGGTDTQYF
TRBV7-9	15	TRBJ1-1	-	TRBD1	TGTGCCAGCAGCTCGTACCGGGACAGGGAGGCTGAAGCTTTCTTT	CASSSYRDREAEAFF
TRBV15	17	TRBJ1-1	-	-	TGTGCCACCAGCAGAGATCTCGGCGCTGGGGGCCTCACTGAAGCTTTCTTT	CATSRDLGAGGLTEAFF
TRBV15	16	TRBJ1-1	once	-	TGTGCCACCAGCAGAGATCCTGGGGGCTTGGGCACTGAAGCTTTCTTT	CATSRDPGGLGTEAFF
TRBV29-1	14	TRBJ1-4	once	TRBD1	TGCAGCGTTGTGGATGAGGGGGCACGTGAAAAACTGTTTTTT	CSVVDEGAREKLFF
TRBV29-1	14	TRBJ1-2	-	-	TGCAGCGCAGGAATGGACAGCTTTAACTATGGCTACACCTTC	CSAGMDSFNYGYTF
TRBV5-4	14	TRBJ1-1	-	-	TGTGCCAGCAGCTTTCGGGGGGGCGTCTCTGAAGCTTTCTTT	CASSFRGGVSEAFF
TRBV7-2	12	TRBJ1-5	few	-	TGTGCCAGCAGCCGTAAAAATCAGCCCCAGCATTTT	CASSRKNQPQHF
TRBV28	17	TRBJ1-2	-	TRBD1	TGTGCCAGCAGTCGATTGGGACAGGCGTATTCTAACTATGGCTACACCTTC	CASSRLGQAYSNYGYTF
TRBV5-5	15	TRBJ1-2	-	TRBD1	TGTGCCAGCAGCGCCGTTTGGACAGGGGTTACTGGCTACACCTTC	CASSAVWTGVTGYTF
TRBV6-5	14	TRBJ2-6	-	-	TGTGCCACCAGACAGCCCTCTGGGGCCAACGTCCTGACTTTC	CATRQPSGANVLTF
TRBV11-2	16	TRBJ1-2	-	-	TGTGCCAGCAGCGACGCCCGGACGGGGAGAACCTATGGCTACACCTTC	CASSDARTGRTYGYTF
TRBV5-6	16	TRBJ1-1	-	-	TGTGCCAGCAGCTACCTAACGCGGGGATTAAGTACTGAAGCTTTCTTT	CASSYLTRGLSTEAFF
TRBV5-5	14	TRBJ2-7	-	-	TGTGCCAGCAGCCATGGGGGGGGGCCCTACGAGCAGTACTTC	CASSHGGGPYEQYF
TRBV4-1	17	TRBJ2-4	-	TRBD2	TGCGCCAGCAGCCGAGGGGAGCGGGGCCCCCCGGGGAACATTCAGTACTTC	CASSRGERGPPGNIQYF
TRBV29-1	13	TRBJ1-1	once	TRBD1	TGCAGCGTTGTGGGACAGGGGTACACTGAAGCTTTCTTT	CSVVGQGYTEAFF
TRBV5-6	15	TRBJ2-7	-	TRBD2	TGTGCCAGCAGCTTGTCGCGGGAGGGGTTATACGAGCAGTACTTC	CASSLSREGLYEQYF
TRBV5-1	14	TRBJ1-1	-	-	TGCGCCAGCAGCTGGGGACATGGGAACACTGAAGCTTTCTTT	CASSWGHGNTEAFF
TRBV5-1	15	TRBJ2-7	-	-	TGCGCCAGCAGCCCTTTTGGACAGGCGGGGTACGAGCAGTACTTC	CASSPFGQAGYEQYF
TRBV5-6	13	TRBJ1-1	-	TRBD1	TGTGCCAGCAGCCTGGCGGGGACAGGGAGAGCTTTCTTT	CASSLAGTGRAFF
TRBV11-2	15	TRBJ2-1	-	-	TGTGCCAGCAGCCCCCGAGGCCCCCGTATAGATGAGCAGTTCTTC	CASSPRGPRIDEQFF
TRBV6-1	15	TRBJ1-3	-	-	TGTGCCAGCACCACCCGGCGGGGGGTGGGGAACACCATATATTTT	CASTTRRGVGNTIYF
TRBV9	19	TRBJ2-3	-	TRBD2	TGTGCCAGCAGCGTAGCCCCTCAGACTAGCGGGAGAACCACAGATACGCAGTATTTT	CASSVAPQTSGRTTDTQYF
TRBV19	13	TRBJ1-5	once	-	TGTGCCAGTAGTATCGACACTTATCAGCCCCAGCATTTT	CASSIDTYQPQHF
TRBV7-9	15	TRBJ1-2	-	TRBD1	TGTGCCAGCAGCTCTCGGGAGGGGGCAAGTGGCGGCTACACCTTC	CASSSREGASGGYTF
TRBV28	14	TRBJ1-2	-	-	TGTGCCAGCAGTTCCGTACAGGATAACTATGGCTACACCTTC	CASSSVQDNYGYTF
TRBV15	16	TRBJ2-3	-	-	TGTGCCACCAGCAGTCGACTCCGAGGTAGCGCAGATACGCAGTATTTT	CATSSRLRGSADTQYF
TRBV4-1	15	TRBJ1-1	few	-	TGCGCCAGCAGCCAGCACGGGGTTTCTATCACTGAAGCTTTCTTT	CASSQHGVSITEAFF
TRBV4-3	19	TRBJ2-3	few	TRBD2	TGCGCCAGCAGCCAAGATGGGTGGGGCGGGGGGAGTAGCACAGATACGCAGTATTTT	CASSQDGWGGGSSTDTQYF
TRBV19	15	TRBJ1-3	-	-	TGTGCCAGTAGTATAGATCTGGAGACCCCAGACACCATATATTTT	CASSIDLETPDTIYF
TRBV7-2	14	TRBJ1-4	-	-	TGTGCCAGCAGCACACCCGCGTGGAGGGAAAAACTGTTTTTT	CASSTPAWREKLFF
TRBV7-2	11	TRBJ2-3	-	-	TGTGCCAGCAGACCGGGTTATACGCAGTATTTT	CASRPGYTQYF
TRBV5-1	13	TRBJ1-1	-	-	TGCGCCAGCAGGAGGGATAGGGACACTGAAGCTTTCTTT	CASRRDRDTEAFF
TRBV7-9	15	TRBJ2-6	few	-	TGTGCCAGCAGTTTACGACGGGACAGGGCCAACGTCCTGACTTTC	CASSLRRDRANVLTF
TRBV15	14	TRBJ2-5	few	-	TGTGCCACCAGCGGCCAGGATAGGGGGGAGACCCAGTACTTC	CATSGQDRGETQYF
TRBV29-1	14	TRBJ1-1	-	-	TGCAGCGTTGCCAGGACAGTCGCGAACACTGAAGCTTTCTTT	CSVARTVANTEAFF
TRBV11-2	14	TRBJ2-7	-	TRBD1	TGTGCCAGCAGCTCATCCGGGACAGGCTACGAGCAGTACTTC	CASSSSGTGYEQYF
TRBV7-9	14	TRBJ2-5	-	TRBD2	TGTGCCAGCAGTCGACTAGCGGGAGGGCCTGGGCAGTACTTC	CASSRLAGGPGQYF
TRBV7-9	12	TRBJ2-1	once	-	TGTGCCAGCAGCCCCTCGACTAAGTCTCAGTTCTTC	CASSPSTKSQFF
TRBV18	14	TRBJ1-5	-	TRBD1	TGTGCCAGCTCATACTCAGGGGGAGATCAGCCCCAGCATTTT	CASSYSGGDQPQHF
TRBV4-3	15	TRBJ2-1	few	-	TGCGCCAGCAGCCAAGATTGGCTAGCGATCAATGAGCAGTTCTTC	CASSQDWLAINEQFF
TRBV28	13	TRBJ2-1	once	-	TGTGCCAGCAGTTTCGAGCAATACAATGAGCAGTTCTTC	CASSFEQYNEQFF
TRBV4-2	14	TRBJ2-2	-	-	TGTGCCAGCAGCCCACAAACACGTACCGGGGAGCTGTTTTTT	CASSPQTRTGELFF
TRBV6-5	15	TRBJ1-1	few	-	TGTGCCAGCAGTTACTGGGAGGGAGTGAACACTGAAGCTTTCTTT	CASSYWEGVNTEAFF
TRBV4-3	15	TRBJ2-2	few	-	TGCGCCAGCAGCCCCCGGGGGTTGGACACCGGGGAGCTGTTTTTT	CASSPRGLDTGELFF
TRBV27	12	TRBJ2-5	once	-	TGTGCCCCAGGGCCGCCGGAGGAGACCCAGTACTTC	CAPGPPEETQYF
TRBV5-6	15	TRBJ2-5	few	-	TGTGCCAGCAGCTTGGGGGGGCCTAACGGAGAGACCCAGTACTTC	CASSLGGPNGETQYF